The 13 T cell receptor beta chains below all came from one sample that was sequenced in a study of T cell clonality in common variable immunodeficiency. Study-wide results and limits: Reportedly, TCR beta sequences from common variable immunodeficiency showed fewer deletions and N-nucleotide insertions.

Sequencing used immunoSEQ multiplex PCR; TCRdb keeps in-frame clones, though not all of them. The sample presents several thousand clones, none singletons. These receptors have no known antigen. Sequences were obtained from peripheral blood mononuclear cells. The receptor source for this set is a human donor with common variable immunodeficiency.

The table lists this clone with a few counts. The read halts 3 residues ahead of the CDR3 end, with the missing end drawn from the germline J gene. V usage is TRBV6-2 or TRBV6-3 and J usage is TRBJ2-3; 9 nucleotides agree with TRBD1. The CDR3 length is 13 residues. The germline V gene encodes CDR1 MNHEY and CDR2 SVGEGT. The J segment lost 3 bases and the V segment lost 8 bases, leaving 3 bases of the junction unmatched. CDR3 DNA, as far as it was read: TGTGCCAGCGGGACAGGGAGAACAGATACG. This gives the protein CASGTGRTDT. The complete CDR3 reads CASGTGRTDTQYF.

Of note for this clone: The CDR3 end lies 3 residues beyond the end of the read and is filled in from the germline J gene. The chain couples TRBV19 to TRBJ2-7; weak D call: TRBD1 (6 bases). The CDR3 totals 14 residues. Germline CDR1 and CDR2: LNHDA and SQIVND (reference sequence). V lost 3 bases and J 4 bases, leaving 13 bases between the germline ends. The sequenced part of the CDR3 DNA is TGTGCCAGTAGTATCGAAGCAGGGGAATACGAG. This codes for CASSIEAGEYE. The complete CDR3 protein is CASSIEAGEYEQYF.

This clone was seen more than once but under ten times. The CDR3 goes on 3 residues after the read ends, and that part is filled in from the germline J gene. This chain connects TRBV7-9 to TRBJ1-4; the match to TRBD1 covers 12 bases. Germline V CDR1 and CDR2: SEHNR, FQNEAQ (reference sequence). The CDR3 is 15 residues long. Unmatched junction bases numbered 3, after V lost 3 bases and J lost 7 bases. The CDR3 bases that were read are TGTGCCAGCAGCTTGGGGACAGGGGGCTTTGAAAAA. This encodes CASSLGTGGFEK. The CDR3 in its entirety is CASSLGTGGFEKLFF.

This clone was seen a few times. The read ends 3 residues early relative to the CDR3; the germline J gene fills the gap. The chain is built from TRBV7-9 and TRBJ2-3; a weak D match, TRBD2 (5 bases). This CDR3 has 13 residues. The V and J ends lost 11 bases and 2 bases respectively, with 14 bases between them. CDR1 is SEHNR and CDR2 is FQNEAQ in the germline V gene (reference sequence). CDR3 loop: CASRTGATDTQYF. The sequenced part of the CDR3 DNA is TGTGCCTCAAGGACTGGCGCCACAGATACG.

This clone was recorded a few times. The read is 3 residues too short to cover the CDR3 end, so that end is filled in from the germline J gene. The chain has TRBV19 and TRBJ2-7, with TRBD2 as a possible D gene (6 bases). Germline values: CDR1 LNHDA, CDR2 SQIVND (reference sequence). The CDR3 is 13 residues long. The V end lost 6 bases, the J end lost 2 bases, and 11 bases lay between the germline ends. CDR3 loop: CASSISGAYEQYF. The sequenced part of the CDR3 DNA is TGTGCCAGTAGCATTAGCGGAGCCTACGAG.

Details on this clone: The observed sequence ends 3 residues before the CDR3 terminus, with the missing tail filled in from the germline J gene. This sequence joins TRBV19 and TRBJ2-7; 7 nucleotides agree with TRBD2. Germline loops: CDR1 LNHDA, CDR2 SQIVND (reference sequence). V lost 2 bases, J lost 3 bases, and 7 bases stayed unmatched. The CDR3 contains 15 residues. The CDR3 spells CASSISGGPIYEQYF. CDR3 DNA (partial): TGTGCCAGTAGTATATCGGGGGGACCTATCTACGAG.

This clone showed up just a few times. Partial CDR3 DNA: TGTGCCAGCACCAGGGAGGCGGAGGCCAACACC. Translated: CASTREAEANT. Given in full, the CDR3 is CASTREAEANTIYF. V is TRBV18 and J is TRBJ1-3; possibly TRBD1 for D (5 bases). The CDR3 is cut off 3 residues early in the read; its end comes from the germline J gene. Per germline, CDR1 KGHSH and CDR2 LQKENI. The CDR3 has 14 amino acids. V gave up 8 bases and J gave up 7 bases, with 18 bases separating them.

This clone turned up a few times. The read comes to an end 3 residues before the CDR3 does, leaving the germline J gene to fill in the end. V gene TRBV7-9 combines with J gene TRBJ2-3, with 10 bases lining up with TRBD2. The CDR3 extends over 14 amino acids. From germline, CDR1 is SEHNR and CDR2 FQNEAQ (reference sequence). The sequenced part of the CDR3 DNA is TGTGCCAGCAGCTTAATCGCTAGCGGGAGCGCG. Translating gives CASSLIASGSA. The complete CDR3 sequence is CASSLIASGSAQYF.

Note on this clone: Read coverage stops 3 residues before the CDR3 terminus; the germline J gene supplies the remainder. This chain links TRBV19 with TRBJ2-5, with 8 bases matching TRBD2. The CDR3 has 15 residues. J was trimmed by 1 base and V by 5 bases; bases with no gene match: 6. The V gene's germline CDR1 is LNHDA and CDR2 SQIVND (reference sequence). The CDR3 region is CASSAVAGLQETQYF. CDR3 DNA (partial): TGTGCCAGTAGTGCGGTAGCGGGGCTCCAAGAGACC.

A note on this clone: The CDR3 end is not reached by the read, which stops 3 residues before it; the germline J gene fills it in. The chain employs TRBV20-1 and TRBJ2-7; D remains unclear. The CDR3 length is 14 residues. Germline V CDR1 and CDR2: DFQATT, SNEGSKA (reference sequence). V lost 0 bases to trimming and J lost 0 bases, with 9 bases between them. The CDR3 region is CSARDSSISYEQYF. The CDR3 DNA, read in part, is TGCAGTGCTAGAGATAGCTCAATCTCCTACGAG.

In its sample, this clone was seen a few times. The read ends 3 residues before the CDR3 terminus; that terminus is restored from the germline J gene. This chain links TRBV19 with TRBJ2-1; 10 bases agree with TRBD1. The junction had 9 bases not matched to a gene; V was cut back by 5 bases and J by 5 bases. CDR1 LNHDA and CDR2 SQIVND come from the germline V gene (reference sequence). CDR3 length equals 16 residues. The CDR3 is CASSFTPGQGNNEQFF. The covered CDR3 bases are TGTGCCAGTAGTTTCACACCGGGACAGGGGAACAATGAG.

In regard to this clone: The DNA ends 3 residues before the CDR3 does, and the rest of the CDR3 is filled in from the germline J gene. This chain links TRBV23-1 with TRBJ2-3; the match to TRBD2 covers 15 bases. TRBV23-1 is treated as an ORF (open reading frame) with a function not yet certain. Trimming removed 3 bases from V and 0 bases from J; junction bases left unmatched: 13. This CDR3 region has 21 residues. This CDR3 reads CASSHLGLAGGAWSSTDTQYF. CDR3 DNA, as far as it was read: TGCGCCAGCAGTCATTTGGGACTAGCGGGGGGTGCCTGGTCTAGCACAGATACG.

The table lists this clone with a few counts. At one of its ends the junction is not consistent with the germline gene, which may arise from a read error. The CDR3 extends 3 residues past the end of the read, so its final part is completed from the germline J gene. The chain couples TRBV7-6 to TRBJ2-7; 8 nucleotides align to TRBD1. This CDR3 spans 15 amino acids. Germline V gives CDR1 SGHVS, CDR2 FNYEAQ. The sequenced CDR3 bases are TGTGCCGGCAGCTACGCATTGGGACAGGACTACGAG. It specifies CAGSYALGQDYE. The whole CDR3 is CAGSYALGQDYEQYF.